A single sample is the source of the 18 T cell receptor beta chains below, sequenced in a study of T cell clonality in common variable immunodeficiency. Some clones are missing from TCRdb's copy, which holds only in-frame ones; the method was immunoSEQ multiplex PCR. The sample holds about 66,000 clones, and no clone turns up only once. Material: peripheral blood mononuclear cells. The receptors derive from a person aged 18 to 70 in good health.

Ten or more counts support this clone. The read gets to within 3 residues of the CDR3 end, and the germline J gene fills in the rest. V gene TRBV2 combines with J gene TRBJ2-7, with 10 bases fitting TRBD2. The CDR3 spans 14 residues. Germline loops: CDR1 SNHLY, CDR2 FYNNEI. The V segment lost 7 bases and the J segment 3 bases; nucleotides outside the gene matches: 6. The chain's CDR3 is CASKASGSSYEQYF. The CDR3 bases that were read are TGTGCCAGCAAGGCTAGCGGGAGCAGCTACGAG.

This clone was found many times. Read coverage stops 3 residues before the CDR3 terminus; the germline J gene supplies the remainder. This sample includes further DNA sequences coding for the same CDR3. The chain uses TRBV29-1 and TRBJ1-1, with 7 bases aligning to TRBD1. The CDR3 sequence is 14 residues long. Germline-derived CDR1 and CDR2 are SQVTM and ANQGSEA. V lost 3 bases, J lost 7 bases, and 11 bases stayed unmatched. The CDR3 sequence: CSVEDPRRDSEAFF. CDR3 DNA (partial): TGCAGCGTTGAGGATCCTAGGCGGGACAGTGAA.

This clone was seen ten or more times. The read falls 3 residues short of the CDR3 end, and the missing part is taken from the germline J gene. This chain connects TRBV29-1 to TRBJ1-2, with 8 positions matching TRBD1. CDR3 length: 12 residues. Germline lookup yields CDR1 SQVTM and CDR2 ANQGSEA. CDR3 protein: CSVGDRGDGYTF. Partial CDR3 DNA: TGCAGCGTTGGAGACAGGGGCGACGGC.

Concerning this clone itself: The CDR3 extends 3 residues past the end of the read, so its final part is completed from the germline J gene. The chain links TRBV5-1 to TRBJ2-7, with 7 bases fitting TRBD1. After removal of 2 bases from V and 4 bases from J, the junction contained 6 bases not matched to a gene. Germline values: CDR1 SGHRS, CDR2 YFSETQ. The CDR3 runs 14 residues. CDR3 in amino acids: CASSFSGTEYEQYF. The sequenced CDR3 bases are TGCGCCAGCAGCTTTTCCGGGACAGAGTACGAG.

In its sample, this clone was seen many times. The read halts 3 residues ahead of the CDR3 end, with the missing end drawn from the germline J gene. V is TRBV3-1 (or the pseudogene TRBV3-2) and J is TRBJ2-7; no clear D gene. V shed 1 base and J shed 4 bases, with 8 bases lying between them. In germline, CDR1 is LGHDT, CDR2 YNNKEL (reference sequence). The CDR3 is 13 amino acids. CDR3 sequence reads: CASSQVSLYEQYF. CDR3 bases read: TGTGCCAGCAGCCAAGTATCACTGTACGAG.

This clone was counted many times. Read sequence stops 3 residues before the CDR3 end, and the germline J gene provides the missing end. This chain uses TRBV12-3 or TRBV12-4 with TRBJ1-2; a possible D gene is TRBD1 (6 bases). The CDR3 extends over 14 amino acids. CDR3 in amino acids: CASSQRTVSRGYTF. The covered CDR3 bases are TGTGCCAGCAGCCAGAGGACAGTCAGCCGCGGC.

This clone was detected many times. CDR3 DNA, as far as it was read: TGTGCCAGCAGCTTAGGGACAGTCGGAAACACC. It is translated as CASSLGTVGNT. The full CDR3 protein reads CASSLGTVGNTIYF. The V and J genes are TRBV11-2 and TRBJ1-3; a weak D match, TRBD1 (6 bases). Coverage ceases 3 residues before the CDR3 finishes, and the germline J gene fills in the end. The CDR3 length is 14 residues. Looked up from germline, CDR1 is SGHAT and CDR2 is FQNNGV. Trimming pared 1 base from V and 4 bases from J, leaving 8 bases between.

This clone came up many times. The CDR3 end falls 3 residues outside the read, so it is completed with the germline J gene. The rearrangement links TRBV19 to TRBJ2-3, with a tentative D call TRBD2 (5 bases). The CDR3 consists of 15 residues. Looked up from germline, CDR1 is LNHDA and CDR2 is SQIVND (reference sequence). V lost 3 bases and J lost 0, with 10 bases in between. The CDR3 spells CASSMVGGSTDTQYF. The CDR3 DNA, read in part, is TGTGCCAGTAGTATGGTAGGCGGGAGCACAGATACG.

This clone appeared many times. The missing CDR3 end, 3 residues past where the read stops, is filled in from the germline J gene. The chain joins TRBV5-1 to TRBJ1-1, with no clear D. The CDR3 is made up of 12 amino acids. The V gene's germline CDR1 is SGHRS and CDR2 YFSETQ. V lost 5 bases to trimming and J lost 1 base, with 6 bases between them. CDR3 amino acids: CASSAGNTEAFF. CDR3 DNA, as far as it was read: TGCGCCAGCAGTGCAGGGAACACTGAA.

This clone was counted ten times or more. From the germline J gene comes the end of the CDR3, since the read stops 3 residues before it. This chain joins TRBV12-5 and TRBJ2-1; D perhaps matches TRBD1 (6 bases). The V gene's germline CDR1 is LGHNT and CDR2 FRNRAP. The CDR3 has 18 amino acids. Deletions cut 0 bases from V and 0 bases from J, with 15 bases between. CDR3 residues: CASGLVTTGPSSYNEQFF. The sequenced CDR3 bases are TGTGCTAGTGGTTTGGTAACGACAGGACCTAGCTCCTACAATGAG.

In this sample, this clone turned up many times. Read coverage stops 3 residues before the CDR3 terminus; the germline J gene supplies the remainder. The V gene is TRBV5-1, the J gene TRBJ1-1; 11 nucleotides align to TRBD1. Trimming cost V 4 bases and J 4 bases; bases outside gene matches: 9. Germline values: CDR1 SGHRS, CDR2 YFSETQ. The CDR3 covers 16 residues. The CDR3 DNA, read in part, is TGCGCCAGCAGCCGCCTATCCGGGACAGGGGGCACTGAA. Translated, it gives CASSRLSGTGGTE. The entire CDR3 is CASSRLSGTGGTEAFF.

At least ten counts were recorded for this clone. The CDR3 end lies 3 residues beyond the end of the read and is filled in from the germline J gene. The chain employs TRBV23-1 and TRBJ2-5; 12 bases align to TRBD2. TRBV23-1 has ORF status, its function being uncertain. The CDR3 consists of 18 residues. V lost 3 bases and J lost 0; bases outside the gene matches: 8. CDR3 DNA, as far as it was read: TGCGCCAGCAGTCAGCCCGGACTAGCGGGATCGTACCAAGAGACC. Its protein is CASSQPGLAGSYQET. The whole CDR3 protein reads CASSQPGLAGSYQETQYF.

This clone was recorded many times. The CDR3 is cut off 3 residues early in the read; its end comes from the germline J gene. V usage is TRBV20-1 and J usage is TRBJ1-2; perhaps TRBD1 as D (6 bases). V was pared by 5 bases and J by 0 bases, with 28 bases between. The CDR3 consists of 19 residues. Germline CDR1 DFQATT, CDR2 SNEGSKA (reference sequence). CDR3 bases read: TGCAGTGCTGCTGATTCTACAGGGAAAAGTTCGTCGGCTAACTATGGC. As protein: CSAADSTGKSSSANYG. The whole CDR3 protein is CSAADSTGKSSSANYGYTF.

This clone was seen many times. Read sequence stops 3 residues before the CDR3 end, and the germline J gene provides the missing end. The V gene is TRBV2, the J gene TRBJ1-6; 7 bases line up with TRBD1. The V gene end was trimmed by 3 bases and the J gene end by 7 bases; junction bases not matched to a gene: 3. Germline assignment: CDR1 SNHLY and CDR2 FYNNEI. This CDR3 is 14 amino acids long. The CDR3 reads CASSERTGNSPLHF. The CDR3 DNA, read in part, is TGTGCCAGCAGTGAGCGGACAGGAAATTCACCC.

This clone was seen repeatedly, ten times or more. Sequencing ends 3 residues short of the CDR3 end; the germline J gene provides the rest. This chain links TRBV7-8 with TRBJ2-1, with 11 bases aligning to TRBD2. Trimming at V came to 4 bases and at J to 8 bases, leaving 4 bases not matched to a gene. Per germline, CDR1 SGHVS and CDR2 FQNEAQ. This CDR3 has 14 residues. The sequenced part of the CDR3 DNA is TGTGCCAGCAGCTCCCTAGCGGGGGGTTATGAG. Protein product: CASSSLAGGYE. The whole CDR3 sequence reads CASSSLAGGYEQFF.

This clone occurred many times. Read coverage stops 3 residues before the CDR3 terminus; the germline J gene supplies the remainder. This rearrangement joins TRBV5-1 to TRBJ2-3, with 7 positions matching TRBD2. The CDR3 has 15 residues. V shed 2 bases and J 1 base; nucleotides not matched to a gene: 4. CDR1 is SGHRS, CDR2 YFSETQ, per germline. The CDR3 DNA, read in part, is TGCGCCAGCAGCTTAGGACTAGTGGGCACAGATACG. The encoded protein is CASSLGLVGTDT. The complete CDR3 reads CASSLGLVGTDTQYF.

There are a few counts of this clone. A read error may produce the germline difference seen at one junction end. With the read ending 3 residues before the CDR3 end, the germline J gene is used to fill in that end. This sequence joins TRBV19 and TRBJ1-4; D possibly corresponds to TRBD1 (5 bases). Germline-derived CDR1 and CDR2 are LNHDA and SQIVND (reference sequence). This CDR3 has 15 amino acids. The sequenced part of the CDR3 DNA is TGCGCCAGTAGGACGAGGGGACTGAGTAATGAAAAA. It is translated as CASRTRGLSNEK. The CDR3 as a whole reads CASRTRGLSNEKLFF.

Regarding this clone: The read terminates 3 residues ahead of where the CDR3 ends, so the germline J gene completes it. This chain connects TRBV10-2 to TRBJ2-5; D is unclear. Per the germline V gene, CDR1 is WSHSY and CDR2 is SAAADI. Between the trimmed V and J ends, which lost 4 bases and 2 bases, there was a span of 2 bases. The CDR3 is made up of 11 amino acids. CDR3 DNA (partial): TGCGCCAGCAGTGCGCAAGAGACC. This gives the protein CASSAQET. From start to end, the CDR3 is CASSAQETQYF.